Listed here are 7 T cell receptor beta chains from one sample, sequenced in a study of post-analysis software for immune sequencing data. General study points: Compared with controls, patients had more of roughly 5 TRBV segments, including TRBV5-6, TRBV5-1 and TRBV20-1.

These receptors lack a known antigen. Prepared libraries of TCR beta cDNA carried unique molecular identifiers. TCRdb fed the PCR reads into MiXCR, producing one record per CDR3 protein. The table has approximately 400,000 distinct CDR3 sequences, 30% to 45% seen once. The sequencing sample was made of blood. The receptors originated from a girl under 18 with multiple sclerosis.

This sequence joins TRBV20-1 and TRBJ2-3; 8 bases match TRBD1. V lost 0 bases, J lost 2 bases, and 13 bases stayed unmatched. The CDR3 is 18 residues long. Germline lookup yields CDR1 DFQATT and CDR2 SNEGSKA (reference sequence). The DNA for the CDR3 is TGCAGTGCTAGAGATCGACCCCGGGGACAGGTATTCACAGATACGCAGTATTTT. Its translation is CSARDRPRGQVFTDTQYF.

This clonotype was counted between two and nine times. This CDR3 reads CASSEGGGAQREQFF. The CDR3 DNA reads TGTGCCAGCAGTGAAGGCGGGGGGGCCCAGCGGGAGCAGTTCTTC. This rearrangement joins TRBV6-4 to TRBJ2-1; 9 bases are shared with TRBD2. CDR3 length equals 15 residues. Germline trimming cut 3 bases from V and 10 bases from J; bases unmatched to any gene: 10. Looked up from germline, CDR1 is MRHNA and CDR2 is SNTAGT.

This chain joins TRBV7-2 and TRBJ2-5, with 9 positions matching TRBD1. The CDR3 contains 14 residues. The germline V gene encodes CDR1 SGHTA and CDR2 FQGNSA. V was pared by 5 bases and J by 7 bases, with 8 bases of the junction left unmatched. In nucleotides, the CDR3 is TGTGCCAGCAGCCTTGGACAGGGGACAGGGACCCAGTACTTC. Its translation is CASSLGQGTGTQYF. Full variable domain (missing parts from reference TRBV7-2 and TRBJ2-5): GAGVSQSPSNKVTEKGKDVELRCDPISGHTALYWYRQSLGQGLEFLIYFQGNSAPDKSGLPSDRFSAERTGGSVSTLTIQRTQQEDSAVYLCASSLGQGTGTQYFGPGTRLLVL.

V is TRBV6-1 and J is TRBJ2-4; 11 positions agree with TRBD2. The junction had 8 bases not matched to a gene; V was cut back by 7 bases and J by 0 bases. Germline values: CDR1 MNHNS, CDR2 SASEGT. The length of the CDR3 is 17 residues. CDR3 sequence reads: CASKGTSGSQAKNIQYF. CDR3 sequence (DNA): TGTGCCAGCAAGGGGACTAGCGGTTCCCAAGCCAAAAACATTCAGTACTTC.

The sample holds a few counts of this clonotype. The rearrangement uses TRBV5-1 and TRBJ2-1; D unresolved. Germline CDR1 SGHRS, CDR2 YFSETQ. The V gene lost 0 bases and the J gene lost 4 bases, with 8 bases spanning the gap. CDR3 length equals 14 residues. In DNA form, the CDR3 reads TGCGCCAGCAGCTTGGGATGGGCATACAATGAGCAGTTCTTC. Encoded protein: CASSLGWAYNEQFF.

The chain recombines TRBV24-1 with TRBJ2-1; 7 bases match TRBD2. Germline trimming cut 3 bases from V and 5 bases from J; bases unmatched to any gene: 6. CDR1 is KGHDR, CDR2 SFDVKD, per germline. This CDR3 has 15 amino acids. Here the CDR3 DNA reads TGTGCCACCAGTGATCCCGGGACTAACAACAATGAGCAGTTCTTC. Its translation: CATSDPGTNNNEQFF.

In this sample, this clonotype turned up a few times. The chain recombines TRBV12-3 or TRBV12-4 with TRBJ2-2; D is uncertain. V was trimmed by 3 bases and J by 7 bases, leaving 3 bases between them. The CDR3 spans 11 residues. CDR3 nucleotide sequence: TGTGCCAGCAGTTTCGGCGGGGAGCTGTTTTTT. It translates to CASSFGGELFF.